This TCR beta chain was obtained from a study of T-cell reconstitution after alpha-beta-depleted transplantation in children. The CDR3 is made up of 14 amino acids. V trimming: 5 bases; J trimming: 4 bases; junction bases outside the gene matches: 6. Germline V gives CDR1 MNHNS, CDR2 SASEGT. Preparation of the TCRbeta library used unique molecular identifiers. In TCRdb, the PCR reads were re-called with MiXCR into one record per CDR3 protein. This sample yields about 230,000 distinct CDR3 sequences, of which roughly a tenth are seen a single time; approximately 5% belongs to the top ten. This clonotype came up many times.

V usage is TRBV6-1 and J usage is TRBJ2-5; 8 bases align to TRBD1. This TCR was sampled from a human donor who donated a stem cell graft to a child with SCID. The sample in question was PBMCs from the stem cell graft donor, obtained from the stem cell graft. Here the CDR3 DNA reads TGTGCCAGCAGTAAAGACAGGGGACGAGAGACCCAGTACTTC. It specifies CASSKDRGRETQYF.